What follows is one TCR beta chain and its context. This sample is drawn from a study of blood T cell repertoires in COVID-19. Here immunoSEQ multiplex PCR was the method, and the copy in TCRdb shows in-frame clones only, minus some. The sample shows 150,000 to 200,000 clones, around nine tenths of them seen only once. Germline CDR1 reads SGHTA; CDR2 reads FQGNSA. The CDR3 is 14 amino acids. The V gene end was trimmed by 3 bases and the J gene end by 2 bases; junction bases not matched to a gene: 3. Input material: peripheral blood. The chain is built from TRBV7-2 and TRBJ2-7, with 8 bases lining up with TRBD1. The clonotype was recovered from a human donor in a cohort sampled during active COVID-19. The CDR3 DNA is TGTGCCAGCAGCTTCCGGGACAGGACCTACGAGCAGTACTTC. This translates into CASSFRDRTYEQYF.